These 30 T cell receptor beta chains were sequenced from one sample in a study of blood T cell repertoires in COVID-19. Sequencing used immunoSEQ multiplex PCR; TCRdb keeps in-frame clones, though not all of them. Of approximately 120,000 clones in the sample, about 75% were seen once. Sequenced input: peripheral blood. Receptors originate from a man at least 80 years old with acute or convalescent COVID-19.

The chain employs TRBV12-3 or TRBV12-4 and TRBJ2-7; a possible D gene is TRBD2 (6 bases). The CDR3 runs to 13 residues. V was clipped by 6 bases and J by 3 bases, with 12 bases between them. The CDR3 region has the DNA TGTGCCAGCAGGCGGGGACGGAACTACGAGCAGTACTTC. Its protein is CASRRGRNYEQYF.

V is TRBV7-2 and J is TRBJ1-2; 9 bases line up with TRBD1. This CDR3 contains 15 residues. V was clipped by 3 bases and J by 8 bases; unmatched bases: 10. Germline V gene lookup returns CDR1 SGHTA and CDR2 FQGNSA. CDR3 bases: TGTGCCAGCAGCTTTTCACAGGGGGCGCTTCAGGGCTACACCTTC. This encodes CASSFSQGALQGYTF.

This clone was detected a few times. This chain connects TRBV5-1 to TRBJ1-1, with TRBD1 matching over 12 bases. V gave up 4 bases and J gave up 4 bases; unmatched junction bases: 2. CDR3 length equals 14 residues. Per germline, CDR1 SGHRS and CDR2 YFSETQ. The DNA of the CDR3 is TGCGCCAGCAGCCCGGGACAGGGGGCCACTGAAGCTTTCTTT. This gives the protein CASSPGQGATEAFF. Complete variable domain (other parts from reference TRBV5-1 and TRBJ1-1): KAGVTQTPRYLIKTRGQQVTLSCSPISGHRSVSWYQQTPGQGLQFLFEYFSETQRNKGNFPGRFSGRQFSNSRSEMNVSTLELGDSALYLCASSPGQGATEAFFGQGTRLTVV.

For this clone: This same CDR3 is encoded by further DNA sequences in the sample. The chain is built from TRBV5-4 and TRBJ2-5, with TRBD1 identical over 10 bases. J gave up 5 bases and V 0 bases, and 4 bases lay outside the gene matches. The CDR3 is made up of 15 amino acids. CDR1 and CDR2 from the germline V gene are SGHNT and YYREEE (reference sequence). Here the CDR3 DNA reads TGTGCCAGCAGCTTGGGAGACAGGGGGCAGGAGACCCAGTACTTC. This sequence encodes CASSLGDRGQETQYF.

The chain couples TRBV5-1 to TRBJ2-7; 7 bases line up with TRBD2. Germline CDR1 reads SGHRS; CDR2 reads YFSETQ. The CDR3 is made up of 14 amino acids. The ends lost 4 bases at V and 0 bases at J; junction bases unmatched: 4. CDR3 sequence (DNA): TGCGCCAGCAGCACCGGGACTACCTCCTACGAGCAGTACTTC. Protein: CASSTGTTSYEQYF.

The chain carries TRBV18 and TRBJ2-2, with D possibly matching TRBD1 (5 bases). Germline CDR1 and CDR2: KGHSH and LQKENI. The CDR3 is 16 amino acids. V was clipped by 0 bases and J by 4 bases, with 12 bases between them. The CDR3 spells CASSPPGQGSTGELFF. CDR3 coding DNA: TGTGCCAGCTCACCACCGGGGCAGGGAAGCACCGGGGAGCTGTTTTTT.

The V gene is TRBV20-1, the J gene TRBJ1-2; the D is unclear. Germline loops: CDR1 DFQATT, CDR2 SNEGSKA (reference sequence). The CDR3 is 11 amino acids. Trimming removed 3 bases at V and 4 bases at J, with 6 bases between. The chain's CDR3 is CSARARYGYTF. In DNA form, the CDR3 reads TGCAGTGCTAGGGCCCGCTATGGCTACACCTTC.

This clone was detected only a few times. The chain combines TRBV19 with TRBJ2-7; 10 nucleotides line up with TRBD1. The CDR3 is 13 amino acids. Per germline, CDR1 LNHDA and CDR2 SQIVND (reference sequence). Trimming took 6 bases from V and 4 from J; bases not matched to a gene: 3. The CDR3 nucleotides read TGTGCCAGTAGGAGGACAGGGGGATACGAGCAGTACTTC. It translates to CASRRTGGYEQYF.

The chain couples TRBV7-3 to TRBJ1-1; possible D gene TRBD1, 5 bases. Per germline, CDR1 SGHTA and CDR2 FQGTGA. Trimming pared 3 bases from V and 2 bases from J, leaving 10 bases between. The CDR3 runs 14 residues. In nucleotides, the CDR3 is TGTGCCAGCAGCTTGCAGGGTCTCAACACTGAAGCTTTCTTT. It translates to CASSLQGLNTEAFF. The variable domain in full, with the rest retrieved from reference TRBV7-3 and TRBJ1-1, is GAGVSQTPSNKVTEKGKYVELRCDPISGHTALYWYRQSLGQGPEFLIYFQGTGAADDSGLPNDRFFAVRPEGSVSTLKIQRTERGDSAVYLCASSLQGLNTEAFFGQGTRLTVV.

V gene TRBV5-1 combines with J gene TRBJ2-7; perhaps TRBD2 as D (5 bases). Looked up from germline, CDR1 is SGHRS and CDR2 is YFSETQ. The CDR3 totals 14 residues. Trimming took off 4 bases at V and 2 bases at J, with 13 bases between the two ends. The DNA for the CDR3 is TGCGCCAGCAGCACTACAAGGACTGCCTACGAGCAGTACTTC. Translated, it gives CASSTTRTAYEQYF.

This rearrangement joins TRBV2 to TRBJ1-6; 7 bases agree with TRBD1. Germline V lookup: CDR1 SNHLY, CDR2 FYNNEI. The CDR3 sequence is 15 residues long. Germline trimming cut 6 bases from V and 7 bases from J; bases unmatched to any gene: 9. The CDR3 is CASRPRTGGNSPLHF. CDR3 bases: TGTGCCAGCAGGCCTCGGACAGGAGGGAATTCACCCCTCCACTTT.

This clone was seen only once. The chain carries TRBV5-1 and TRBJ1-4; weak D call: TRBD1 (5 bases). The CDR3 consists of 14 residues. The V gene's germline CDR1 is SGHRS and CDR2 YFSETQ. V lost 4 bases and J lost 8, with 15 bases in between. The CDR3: CASSMTVRKEKLFF. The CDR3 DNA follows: TGCGCCAGCAGCATGACAGTAAGAAAAGAAAAACTGTTTTTT.

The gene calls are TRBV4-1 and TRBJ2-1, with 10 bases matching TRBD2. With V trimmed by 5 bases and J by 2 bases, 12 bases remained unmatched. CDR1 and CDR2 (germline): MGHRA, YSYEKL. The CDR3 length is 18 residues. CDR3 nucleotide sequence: TGCGCCAGCAGCAAAAAATCTAGCGGGGGCGCTACCTACAATGAGCAGTTCTTC. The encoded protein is CASSKKSSGGATYNEQFF.

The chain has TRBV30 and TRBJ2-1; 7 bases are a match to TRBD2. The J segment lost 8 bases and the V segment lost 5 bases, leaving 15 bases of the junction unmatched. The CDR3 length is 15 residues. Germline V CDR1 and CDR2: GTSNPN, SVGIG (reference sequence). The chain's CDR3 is CAWARGSGVFDEQFF. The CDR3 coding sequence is TGTGCCTGGGCGCGGGGAAGCGGGGTATTCGATGAGCAGTTCTTC.

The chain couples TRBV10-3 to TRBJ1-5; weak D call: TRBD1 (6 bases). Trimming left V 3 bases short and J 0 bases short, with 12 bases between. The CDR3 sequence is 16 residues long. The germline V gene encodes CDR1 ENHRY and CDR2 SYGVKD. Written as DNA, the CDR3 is TGTGCCATCAGTGACCCCCAGGGGAGTAGCAATCAGCCCCAGCATTTT. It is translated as CAISDPQGSSNQPQHF.

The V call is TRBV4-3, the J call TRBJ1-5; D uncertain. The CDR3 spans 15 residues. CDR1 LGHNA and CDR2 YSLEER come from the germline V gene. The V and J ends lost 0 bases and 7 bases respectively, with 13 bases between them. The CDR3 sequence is CASSQDLGRNQPQHF. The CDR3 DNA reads TGCGCCAGCAGCCAAGATCTGGGGAGAAACCAGCCCCAGCATTTT.

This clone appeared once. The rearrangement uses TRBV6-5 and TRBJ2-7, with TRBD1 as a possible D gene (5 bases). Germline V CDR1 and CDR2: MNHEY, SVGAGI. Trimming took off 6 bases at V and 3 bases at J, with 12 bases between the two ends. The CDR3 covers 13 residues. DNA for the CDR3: TGTGCCAGCAGGTCAAGGGGCGTCTACGAGCAGTACTTC. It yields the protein CASRSRGVYEQYF.

The CDR3 protein is CASSRSGGGYNEQFF. CDR3 bases: TGTGCCAGCAGCCGTAGCGGGGGGGGGTACAATGAGCAGTTCTTC. The V call is TRBV7-6, the J call TRBJ2-1; 11 bases agree with TRBD2. In germline, CDR1 is SGHVS, CDR2 FNYEAQ. J lost 4 bases, V lost 5 bases, and 4 bases had no gene match. The CDR3 has 15 residues.

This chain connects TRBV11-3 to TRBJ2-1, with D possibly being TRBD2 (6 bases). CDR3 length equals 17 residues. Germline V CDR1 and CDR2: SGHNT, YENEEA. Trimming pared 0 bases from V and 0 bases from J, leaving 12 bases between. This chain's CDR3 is CASSLEPGTVSYNEQFF. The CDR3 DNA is TGTGCCAGCAGCTTAGAACCCGGGACTGTCTCCTACAATGAGCAGTTCTTC.

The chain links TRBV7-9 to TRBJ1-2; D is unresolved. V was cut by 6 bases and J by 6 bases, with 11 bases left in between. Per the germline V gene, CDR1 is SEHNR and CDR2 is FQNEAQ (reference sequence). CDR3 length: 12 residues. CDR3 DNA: TGTGCCAGCAGTTTGCGCCCTGATGGCTACACCTTC. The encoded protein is CASSLRPDGYTF.

In nucleotides, the CDR3 is TGTGCCACCAGCTCGGACATGAGCTCCTACAATGAGCAGTTCTTC. It yields the protein CATSSDMSSYNEQFF. The chain combines TRBV15 with TRBJ2-1; maybe TRBD1 (5 bases). Germline V gene sequence: CDR1 LNHNV, CDR2 YYDKDF (reference sequence). The CDR3 length is 15 residues. The germline V and J ends were trimmed by 5 bases and 0 bases, with 11 bases remaining between them.

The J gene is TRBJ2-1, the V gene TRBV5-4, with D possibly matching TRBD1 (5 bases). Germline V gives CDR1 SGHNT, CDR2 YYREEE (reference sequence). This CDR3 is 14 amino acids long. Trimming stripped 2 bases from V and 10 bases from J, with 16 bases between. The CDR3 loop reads CASSFWQGPREQFF. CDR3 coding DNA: TGTGCCAGCAGCTTCTGGCAGGGTCCCAGGGAGCAGTTCTTC.

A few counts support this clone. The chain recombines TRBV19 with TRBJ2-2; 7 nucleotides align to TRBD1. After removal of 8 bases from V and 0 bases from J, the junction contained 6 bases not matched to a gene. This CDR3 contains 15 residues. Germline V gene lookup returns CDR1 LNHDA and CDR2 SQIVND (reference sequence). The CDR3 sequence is CASQTGTANTGELFF. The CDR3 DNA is TGTGCCAGTCAGACCGGGACAGCGAACACCGGGGAGCTGTTTTTT.

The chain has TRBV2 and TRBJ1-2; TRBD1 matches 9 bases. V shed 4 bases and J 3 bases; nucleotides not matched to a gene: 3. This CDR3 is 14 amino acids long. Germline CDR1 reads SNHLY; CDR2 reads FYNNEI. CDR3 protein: CASSVRDRDYGYTF. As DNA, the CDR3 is TGTGCCAGCAGTGTCCGGGACAGGGACTATGGCTACACCTTC.

The CDR3 coding sequence is TGTGCCAGTACTGTCACCTACCCGGGACTAGGAAATGAGCAGTTCTTC. Its protein product is CASTVTYPGLGNEQFF. This sequence joins TRBV19 and TRBJ2-1, with 8 bases identical to TRBD2. This CDR3 has 16 residues. Germline V gives CDR1 LNHDA, CDR2 SQIVND (reference sequence). With V trimmed by 7 bases and J by 7 bases, 15 bases remained unmatched.

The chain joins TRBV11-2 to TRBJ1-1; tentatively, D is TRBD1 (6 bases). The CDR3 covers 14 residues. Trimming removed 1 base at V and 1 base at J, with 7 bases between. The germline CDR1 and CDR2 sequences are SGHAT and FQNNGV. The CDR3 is CASSLGGGNTEAFF. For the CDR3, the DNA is TGTGCCAGCAGCTTAGGAGGGGGGAACACTGAAGCTTTCTTT.

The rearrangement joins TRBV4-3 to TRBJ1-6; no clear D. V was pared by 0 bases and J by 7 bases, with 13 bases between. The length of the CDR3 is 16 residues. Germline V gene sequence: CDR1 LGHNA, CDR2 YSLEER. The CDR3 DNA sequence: TGCGCCAGCAGCCAAGAGGCGCAAACGGGGAATTCACCCCTCCACTTT. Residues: CASSQEAQTGNSPLHF.

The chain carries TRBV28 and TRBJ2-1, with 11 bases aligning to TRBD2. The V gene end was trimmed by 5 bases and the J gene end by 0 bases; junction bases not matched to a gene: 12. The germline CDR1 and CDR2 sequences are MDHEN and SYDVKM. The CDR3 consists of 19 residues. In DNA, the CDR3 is TGTGCCAGCAGTATTTTCGGGACTAGCGGCCTAAGCTCCTACAATGAGCAGTTCTTC. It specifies CASSIFGTSGLSSYNEQFF.

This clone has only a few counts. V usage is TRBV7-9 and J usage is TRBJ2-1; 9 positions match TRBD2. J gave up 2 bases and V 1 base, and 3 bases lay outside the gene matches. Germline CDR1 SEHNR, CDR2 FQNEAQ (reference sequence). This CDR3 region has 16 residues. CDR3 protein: CASSLGSGGTYNEQFF. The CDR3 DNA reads TGTGCCAGCAGCTTAGGTAGCGGGGGTACCTACAATGAGCAGTTCTTC.

The CDR3 protein is CASRYAAGAETQYF. For the CDR3, the DNA is TGTGCCAGCAGATACGCGGCGGGTGCAGAGACCCAGTACTTC. This chain links TRBV2 with TRBJ2-5, with D perhaps TRBD2 (5 bases). Germline V CDR1 and CDR2: SNHLY, FYNNEI. The CDR3 totals 14 residues. V was trimmed by 6 bases and J by 4 bases, leaving 15 bases between them.